These 6 T cell receptor beta chains came from one sample sequenced in a study of T cells after posttransplantation cyclophosphamide. Libraries were prepared by immunoSEQ multiplex PCR; TCRdb keeps only in-frame clonotypes and omits some of them. The table lists approximately 50,000 clones, 90% to 95% of them singletons. The specimen sequenced was PBMCs. All receptors come from a woman in her twenties or thirties in good health and a related stem cell transplant donor.

The chain is built from TRBV6-4 and TRBJ1-1, with TRBD1 identical over 10 bases. Germline CDR1 and CDR2: MRHNA and SNTAGT. The CDR3 sequence is 14 residues long. Trimming at V came to 6 bases and at J to 6 bases, leaving 7 bases not matched to a gene. CDR3 DNA: TGTGCCAGCAGGGAGGGACAGGGGAGGGCTGAAGCTTTCTTT. This sequence encodes CASREGQGRAEAFF.

The chain is built from TRBV6-1 and TRBJ2-5; D is uncertain. V lost 6 bases, J lost 4 bases, and 12 bases lay in between. CDR3 size: 13 residues. Germline V gives CDR1 MNHNS, CDR2 SASEGT. The CDR3 spells CASRARVGETQYF. CDR3 DNA: TGTGCCAGCAGAGCACGGGTCGGAGAGACCCAGTACTTC.

The chain employs TRBV5-1 and TRBJ1-1, with TRBD1 as a possible D gene (6 bases). The V and J ends lost 4 bases and 0 bases respectively, with 13 bases between them. CDR3 size: 15 residues. Germline CDR1 reads SGHRS; CDR2 reads YFSETQ. The CDR3 reads CASSPQGRVNTEAFF. CDR3 sequence (DNA): TGCGCCAGCAGCCCTCAGGGGAGGGTGAACACTGAAGCTTTCTTT.

In this sample, this clone turned up once. This rearrangement joins TRBV12-2 to TRBJ1-3; the table assigns TRBD1, which was not confirmed against the DNA. TRBV12-2 is described as a pseudogene. CDR3 length equals 15 residues. Here the CDR3 reads CASRYTGGGGNTIYF. The CDR3, as DNA: TGTGCAAGTCGTTATACAGGGGGCGGAGGAAACACCATATATTTT.

The chain has TRBV5-1 and TRBJ2-1; 11 bases fit TRBD2. This CDR3 spans 15 amino acids. The V gene end was trimmed by 5 bases and the J gene end by 4 bases; junction bases not matched to a gene: 5. Germline V gene lookup returns CDR1 SGHRS and CDR2 YFSETQ. CDR3 DNA sequence: TGCGCCAGCAGGCCTAGCGGGGGGATATACAATGAGCAGTTCTTC. Protein: CASRPSGGIYNEQFF.

V is TRBV4-2 and J is TRBJ1-4; 7 bases map to TRBD1. The ends lost 3 bases at V and 0 bases at J; junction bases unmatched: 4. CDR1 LGHNA and CDR2 YNFKEQ come from the germline V gene. The CDR3 spans 16 residues. The CDR3 region is CASSQTGSATNEKLFF. In DNA, the CDR3 is TGTGCCAGCAGCCAGACAGGGTCTGCAACTAATGAAAAACTGTTTTTT.